Given below is one T cell receptor beta chain in context. The antigen remains undetermined. The data originate from a study of blood T cells in healthy people across ages. General study results and limits: The study lacked donor CMV status, which possibly confounded expanded clonotype changes. Observed TCR beta diversity per million T cells went down as age went up. This fall followed a roughly linear course with age.

The CDR3 is made up of 12 amino acids. Germline values: CDR1 DFQATT, CDR2 SNEGSKA (reference sequence). The authors ran a second PCR of 7 to 11 cycles using a sample-barcoded 5' primer and a J-beta primer mix. TCRdb re-called the 5' RACE reads through MiXCR, storing one row per CDR3 protein. The sample carries about 680,000 distinct CDR3 sequences, approximately 50% recorded once. The material sequenced was blood. The source of this sequence is a woman aged 60-70 years in good health. The chain recombines TRBV20-1 with TRBJ1-5; TRBD1 aligns across 9 bases. The CDR3 sequence is CSATGGSQPQHF. The CDR3 DNA is TGCAGCGCGACAGGGGGAAGTCAGCCCCAGCATTTT.